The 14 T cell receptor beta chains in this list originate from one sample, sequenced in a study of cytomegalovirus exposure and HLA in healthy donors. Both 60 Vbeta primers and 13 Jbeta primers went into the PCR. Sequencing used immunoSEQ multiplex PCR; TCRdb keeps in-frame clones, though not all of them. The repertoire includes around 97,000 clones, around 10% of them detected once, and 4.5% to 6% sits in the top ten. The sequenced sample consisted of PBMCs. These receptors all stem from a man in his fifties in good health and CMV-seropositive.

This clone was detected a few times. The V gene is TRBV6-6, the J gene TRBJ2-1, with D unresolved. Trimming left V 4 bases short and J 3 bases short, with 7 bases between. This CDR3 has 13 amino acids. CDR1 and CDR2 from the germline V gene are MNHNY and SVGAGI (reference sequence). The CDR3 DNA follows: TGTGCCAGCAGTTTCACAGACTACAATGAGCAGTTCTTC. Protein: CASSFTDYNEQFF.

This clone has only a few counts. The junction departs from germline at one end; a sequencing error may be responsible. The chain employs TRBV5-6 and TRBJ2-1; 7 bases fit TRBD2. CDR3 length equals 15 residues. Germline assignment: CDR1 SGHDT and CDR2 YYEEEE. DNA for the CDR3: TGTGTCAGCAGCTTGATAGCGGGTCCCCACAATGAGCAGTTCTTC. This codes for CVSSLIAGPHNEQFF.

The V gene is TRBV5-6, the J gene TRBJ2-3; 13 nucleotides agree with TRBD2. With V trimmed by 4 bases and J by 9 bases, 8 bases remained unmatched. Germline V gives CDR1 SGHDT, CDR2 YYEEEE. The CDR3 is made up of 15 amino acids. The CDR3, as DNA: TGTGCCAGCAGCCAAGGACTAGCGGGAGCTGGAACGCAGTATTTT. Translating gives CASSQGLAGAGTQYF.

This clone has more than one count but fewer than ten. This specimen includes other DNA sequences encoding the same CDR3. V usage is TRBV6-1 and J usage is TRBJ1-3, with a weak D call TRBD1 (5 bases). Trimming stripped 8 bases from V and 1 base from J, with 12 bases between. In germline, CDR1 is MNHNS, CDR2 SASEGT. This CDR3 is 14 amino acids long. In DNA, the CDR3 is TGTGCCAGCTCAACGGGGGGGTCTGGAAACACCATATATTTT. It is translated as CASSTGGSGNTIYF.

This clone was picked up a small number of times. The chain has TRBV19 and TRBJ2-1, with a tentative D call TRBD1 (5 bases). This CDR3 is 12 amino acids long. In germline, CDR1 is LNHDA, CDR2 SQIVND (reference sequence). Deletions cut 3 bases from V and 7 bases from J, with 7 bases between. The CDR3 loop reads CASSMDTNEQFF. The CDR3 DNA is TGTGCCAGTAGTATGGACACTAATGAGCAGTTCTTC. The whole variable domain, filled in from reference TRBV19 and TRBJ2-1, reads DGGITQSPKYLFRKEGQNVTLSCEQNLNHDAMYWYRQDPGQGLRLIYYSQIVNDFQKGDIAEGYSVSREKKESFPLTVTSAQKNPTAFYLCASSMDTNEQFFGPGTRLTVL.

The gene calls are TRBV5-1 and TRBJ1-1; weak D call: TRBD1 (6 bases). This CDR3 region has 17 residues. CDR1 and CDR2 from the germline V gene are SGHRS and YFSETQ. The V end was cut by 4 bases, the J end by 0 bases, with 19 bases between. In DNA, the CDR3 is TGCGCCAGCAGCATCCGGGACACGTTAGGCATGAACACTGAAGCTTTCTTT. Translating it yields CASSIRDTLGMNTEAFF.

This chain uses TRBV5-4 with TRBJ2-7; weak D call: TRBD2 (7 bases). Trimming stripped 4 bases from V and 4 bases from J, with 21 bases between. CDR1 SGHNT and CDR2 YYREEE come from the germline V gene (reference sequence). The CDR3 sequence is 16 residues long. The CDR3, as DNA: TGTGCCAGCAGCCACTCGGGGGGCGCAAGGACATACGAGCAGTACTTC. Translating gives CASSHSGGARTYEQYF.

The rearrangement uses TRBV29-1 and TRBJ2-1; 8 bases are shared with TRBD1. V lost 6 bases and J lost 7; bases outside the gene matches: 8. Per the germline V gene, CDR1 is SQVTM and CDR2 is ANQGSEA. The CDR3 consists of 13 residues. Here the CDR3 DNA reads TGCAGCGTAGGGCAGGGGGCATGGAATGAGCAGTTCTTC. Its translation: CSVGQGAWNEQFF.

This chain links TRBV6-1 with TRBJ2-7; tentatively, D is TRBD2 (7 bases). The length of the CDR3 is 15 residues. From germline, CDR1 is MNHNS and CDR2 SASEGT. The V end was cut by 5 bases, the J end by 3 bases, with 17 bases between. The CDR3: CASSNPEGGDYEQYF. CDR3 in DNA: TGTGCCAGCAGTAACCCTGAGGGGGGGGACTACGAGCAGTACTTC.

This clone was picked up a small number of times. The CDR3 here is CASSPSRQANYEQYF. CDR3 bases: TGTGCCAGCTCACCGTCAAGACAGGCGAACTACGAGCAGTACTTC. This sequence joins TRBV18 and TRBJ2-7; D is perhaps TRBD1 (6 bases). Per the germline V gene, CDR1 is KGHSH and CDR2 is LQKENI. With 3 bases removed from V and 3 bases from J, the gap between germline ends came to 15 bases. This CDR3 contains 15 residues.

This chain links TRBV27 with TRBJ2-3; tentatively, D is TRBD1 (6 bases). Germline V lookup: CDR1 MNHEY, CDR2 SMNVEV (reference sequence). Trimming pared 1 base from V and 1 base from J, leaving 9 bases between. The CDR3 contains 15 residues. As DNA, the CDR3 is TGTGCCAGCAGTTTATGGGGGCGCGGCACAGATACGCAGTATTTT. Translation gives CASSLWGRGTDTQYF.

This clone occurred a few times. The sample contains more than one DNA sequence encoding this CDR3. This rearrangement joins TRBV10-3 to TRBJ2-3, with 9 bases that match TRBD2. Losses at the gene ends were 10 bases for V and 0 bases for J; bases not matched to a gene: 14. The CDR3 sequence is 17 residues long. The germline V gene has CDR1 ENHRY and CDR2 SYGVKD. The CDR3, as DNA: TGTGCCACCCAGGCGGCTAGCGGGAAAGCAAGCACAGATACGCAGTATTTT. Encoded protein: CATQAASGKASTDTQYF.

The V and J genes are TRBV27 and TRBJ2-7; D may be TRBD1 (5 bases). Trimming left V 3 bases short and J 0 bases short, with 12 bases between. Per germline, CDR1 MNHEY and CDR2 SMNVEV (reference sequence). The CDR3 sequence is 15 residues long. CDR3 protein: CASSFRQTSSYEQYF. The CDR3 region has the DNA TGTGCCAGCAGTTTCCGACAGACCAGCTCCTACGAGCAGTACTTC.

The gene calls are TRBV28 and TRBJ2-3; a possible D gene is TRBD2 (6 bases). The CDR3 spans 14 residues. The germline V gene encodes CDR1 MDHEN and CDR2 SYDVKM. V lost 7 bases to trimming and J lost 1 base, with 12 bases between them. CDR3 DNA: TGTGCCAGCAACCTGGGACTTCGCACAGATACGCAGTATTTT. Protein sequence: CASNLGLRTDTQYF.